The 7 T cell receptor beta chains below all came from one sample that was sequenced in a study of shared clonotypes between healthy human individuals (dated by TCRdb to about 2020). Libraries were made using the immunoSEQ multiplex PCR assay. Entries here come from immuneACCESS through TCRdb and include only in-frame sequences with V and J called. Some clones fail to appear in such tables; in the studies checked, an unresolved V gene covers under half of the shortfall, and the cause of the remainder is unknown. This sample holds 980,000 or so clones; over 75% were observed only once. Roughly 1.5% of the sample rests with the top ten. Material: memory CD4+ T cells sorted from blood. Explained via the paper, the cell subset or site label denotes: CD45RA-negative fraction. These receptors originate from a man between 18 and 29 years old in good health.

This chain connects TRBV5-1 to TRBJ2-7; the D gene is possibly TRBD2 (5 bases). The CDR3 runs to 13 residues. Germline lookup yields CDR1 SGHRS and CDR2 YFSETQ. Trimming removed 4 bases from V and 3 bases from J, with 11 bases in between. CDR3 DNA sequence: TGCGCCAGCAGCCTTAGGACTGGCTACGAGCAGTACTTC. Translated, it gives CASSLRTGYEQYF.

The CDR3 sequence is CASSMVGGIYEQYF. CDR3 DNA: TGTGCCAGTAGTATGGTAGGGGGAATCTACGAGCAGTACTTC. The V gene is TRBV19, the J gene TRBJ2-7; D possibly corresponds to TRBD1 (6 bases). Trimming took 3 bases from V and 3 from J, leaving 12 bases between them. Germline V gene lookup returns CDR1 LNHDA and CDR2 SQIVND (reference sequence). This CDR3 region has 14 residues.

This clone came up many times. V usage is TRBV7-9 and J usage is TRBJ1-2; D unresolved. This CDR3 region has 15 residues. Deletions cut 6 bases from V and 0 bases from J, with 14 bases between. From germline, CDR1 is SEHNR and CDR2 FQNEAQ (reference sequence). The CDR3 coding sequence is TGTGCCAGCAGTTTCCGACAAAAGGCTAACTATGGCTACACCTTC. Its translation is CASSFRQKANYGYTF.

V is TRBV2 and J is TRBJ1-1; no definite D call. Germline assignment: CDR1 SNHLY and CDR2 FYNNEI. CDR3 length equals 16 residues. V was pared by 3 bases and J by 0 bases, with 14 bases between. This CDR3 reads CASSDFARSMNTEAFF. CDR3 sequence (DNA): TGTGCCAGCAGTGATTTCGCTCGATCCATGAACACTGAAGCTTTCTTT.

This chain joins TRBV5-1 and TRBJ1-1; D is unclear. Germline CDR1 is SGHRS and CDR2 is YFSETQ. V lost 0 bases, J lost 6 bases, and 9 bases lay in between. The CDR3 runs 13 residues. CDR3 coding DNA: TGCGCCAGCAGCTTGGCCTGGGGAGCTGAAGCTTTCTTT. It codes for CASSLAWGAEAFF.

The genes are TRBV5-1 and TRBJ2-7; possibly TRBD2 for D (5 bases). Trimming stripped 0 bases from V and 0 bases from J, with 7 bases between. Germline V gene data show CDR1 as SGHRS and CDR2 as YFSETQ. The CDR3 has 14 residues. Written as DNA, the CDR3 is TGCGCCAGCAGCTTGGGGGGAGACTCCTACGAGCAGTACTTC. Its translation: CASSLGGDSYEQYF.

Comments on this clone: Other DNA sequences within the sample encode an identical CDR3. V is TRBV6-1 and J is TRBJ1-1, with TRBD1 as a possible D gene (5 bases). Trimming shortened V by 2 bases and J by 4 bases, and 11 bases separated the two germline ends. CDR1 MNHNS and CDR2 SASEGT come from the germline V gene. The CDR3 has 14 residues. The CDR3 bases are TGTGCCAGCAGTGAAATAAGGGGAGGCACTGAAGCTTTCTTT. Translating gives CASSEIRGGTEAFF.